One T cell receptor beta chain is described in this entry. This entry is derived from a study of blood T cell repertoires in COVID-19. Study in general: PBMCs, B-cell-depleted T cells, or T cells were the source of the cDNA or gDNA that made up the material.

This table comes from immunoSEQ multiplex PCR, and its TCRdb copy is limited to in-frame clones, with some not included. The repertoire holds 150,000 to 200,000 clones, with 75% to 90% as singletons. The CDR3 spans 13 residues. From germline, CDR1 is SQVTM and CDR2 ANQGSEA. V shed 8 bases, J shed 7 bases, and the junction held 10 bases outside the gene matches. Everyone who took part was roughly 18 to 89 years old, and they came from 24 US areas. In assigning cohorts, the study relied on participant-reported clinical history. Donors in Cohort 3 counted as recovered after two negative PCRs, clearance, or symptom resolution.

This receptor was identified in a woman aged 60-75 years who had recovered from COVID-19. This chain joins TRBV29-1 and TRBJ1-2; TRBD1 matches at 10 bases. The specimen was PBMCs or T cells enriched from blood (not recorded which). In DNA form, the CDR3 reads TGCAGCACAAGTCCGGGACAGGGGACTGGCTACACCTTC. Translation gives CSTSPGQGTGYTF.